This record concerns one T cell receptor (beta chain) sequence. This clonotype has at least ten counts. The antigen it binds to is not known. No base quality values were provided; no much bigger clone lies one nucleotide off. The data were obtained in a study of low-dose radiotherapy and immunotherapy resistance in tumors (dated by TCRdb to about 2022). For context, the study as a whole: Cohort 1 received 0.5 Gy per fraction every 2 weeks, with a prescribed total PTV dose of 6.5 Gy. In Cohort 2, 1 Gy per fraction was delivered every two weeks, for a total of 13 Gy over 26 weeks. Nivolumab and ipilimumab were both given intravenously, with nivolumab at a 240 mg flat dose every two weeks and ipilimumab at 1 mg/kg every six weeks. Cyclophosphamide 200 mg/m2 was administered intravenously every two weeks, one day before each radiation and immunotherapy administration. Starting on cycle 1 day 1, patients took 300 mg of aspirin by mouth once daily for four cycles. Trial participants were not randomized into treatment groups. Eight patients were included in the translational analysis, namely three from the first dose cohort plus the first five from the second dose cohort.

The data were produced on an Illumina HiSeq 2500. First-strand cDNA was synthesized with Superscript III and a set of TRAV- and TRBV-specific primers, covering both TCRalpha and TCRbeta chains. TCRs were amplified with Phusion for around 20 PCR cycles, with a constant-region primer paired with the adapter attached to the V primers. Isolated mRNA was amplified with the MessageAmp II aRNA Amplification Kit, using a 16-hour in vitro transcription at 37°C. mRNA for TCR sequencing was isolated with the Dynabeads mRNA DIRECT Purification Kit. Indexed Illumina adapters were added in a second roughly 25-cycle Phusion PCR, and the resulting products were purified with AMPure XP beads. In the paper's pipeline: Custom Perl scripts were used to pool TCR sequences that encoded the same protein, to remove out-of-frame sequences, and to calculate the abundance of each clonotype. Any TCR sequence supported by only a single read was excluded from analysis. Repertoire metrics included Shannon entropy, Gini index, clonality, richness, and frequency of TCRs shared between repertoires. TCRdb took the public reads, trimmed them with fastp at Q25, ran MiXCR for clone calling and kept in-frame beta chains. Entries that share a CDR3 protein sequence are merged under the most common genes and DNA. The V and J calls come from TCRdb's annotation, not from the publication. In all, the sample holds tens of thousands of distinct CDR3 sequences, and 20% of those were seen once. About 13% of the sample belongs to the ten largest clones.

The CDR3 runs 19 amino acids, cysteine and phenylalanine included. Just CDR3 DNA is preserved here, 57 bases in frame from base 1. Trimming leaves V shorter by 5 bases and J shorter by 0 bases, with the junction holding 16 bases beyond the gene matches. Per the publication, the time point label means: after trial treatment. The treatment or condition label, as the study defines it: LDRT plus nivolumab, ipilimumab, low-dose cyclophosphamide and aspirin (RACIN trial). Donors were enrolled in RACIN, a single-arm phase I dose-escalation trial in which nivolumab, ipilimumab, aspirin, low-dose cyclophosphamide and low-dose radiotherapy were combined. Patients were eligible if they had advanced solid tumors that were TIL-negative.

The sequences come from PBMCs, collected after low-dose radiotherapy plus immunotherapy. This receptor was identified in a female donor with ovarian cancer. The rearrangement combines TRBV12-3 or TRBV12-4 with TRBJ1-1, with 9 bases in between that match TRBD1. The nucleotides are TGTGCCAGCAGTCCCACCCCATACAGGGGGCTTCCTATGAACACTGAAGCTTTCTTT. This gives the protein CASSPTPYRGLPMNTEAFF.